These T cell receptor beta chains were read from a single sample in a study of blood T cell repertoires in COVID-19. Data came from immunoSEQ multiplex PCR; TCRdb stores just in-frame clones and leaves some out. The table lists over 120,000 clones, around 88% of them singletons. The specimen was peripheral blood. These receptors originate from a man between 60 and 75 years old with active or convalescent COVID-19. The CDR3 runs from the conserved cysteine through the conserved F or W. The D gene is left open where the match is weak. The size entry is marked missing in some rows and otherwise reads once, few, many or a size class.

>TRBV2|.|15|TRBJ2-2|.
CASSEAPPGSGELFF
TGTGCCAGCAGTGAAGCGCCCCCAGGTTCCGGGGAGCTGTTTTTT
>TRBV5-5|.|17|TRBJ2-7|TRBD2
CASSLGTSISSAYEQYF
TGTGCCAGCAGCTTGGGGACTAGTATTTCCTCAGCCTACGAGCAGTACTTC
>TRBV7-3|.|17|TRBJ2-1|TRBD2
CASSLRPSGRSYNEQFF
TGTGCCAGCAGCTTAAGGCCTAGCGGGAGGAGCTACAATGAGCAGTTCTTC
>TRBV5-4|.|15|TRBJ2-3|TRBD2
CASSLGLAGEDTQYF
TGTGCCAGCAGCTTGGGACTAGCGGGAGAGGATACGCAGTATTTT
>TRBV5-6|.|18|TRBJ1-1|.
CASSSLAGGFRMNTEAFF
TGTGCCAGCAGCTCGCTGGCCGGAGGGTTTCGGATGAACACTGAAGCTTTCTTT
>TRBV20-1|once|11|TRBJ2-1|.
CSATLSYIQFF
TGCAGTGCTACTCTTAGCTATATCCAGTTCTTC
>TRBV19|.|16|TRBJ1-5|.
CASSMGGAESNQPQHF
TGTGCCAGTAGTATGGGAGGGGCCGAGAGCAATCAGCCCCAGCATTTT
>TRBV12-3/TRBV12-4|.|13|TRBJ2-5|.
CASRTSRGTIQYF
TGTGCCAGCAGGACGTCCAGGGGCACGATCCAGTACTTC
>TRBV28|once|17|TRBJ2-2|.
CASSAQITGRDTGELFF
TGTGCCAGCAGTGCCCAAATCACAGGGAGAGACACCGGGGAGCTGTTTTTT
>TRBV5-4|.|14|TRBJ1-2|.
CASRLQGPNYGYTF
TGTGCCAGCAGGTTACAGGGTCCTAACTATGGCTACACCTTC
>TRBV7-2|.|15|TRBJ1-6|.
CASSLASSFNSPLHF
TGTGCCAGCAGCTTAGCAAGTAGCTTTAATTCACCCCTCCACTTT
>TRBV6-5|.|14|TRBJ2-1|.
CASSYRRAYNEQFF
TGTGCCAGCAGTTATCGTAGAGCCTACAATGAGCAGTTCTTC
>TRBV7-9|.|13|TRBJ2-1|.
CASSLAGGNEQFF
TGTGCCAGCAGCCTGGCCGGGGGTAATGAGCAGTTCTTC
>TRBV4-3|.|14|TRBJ2-3|.
CASSPSGLADTQYF
TGCGCCAGCAGCCCCTCAGGATTGGCAGATACGCAGTATTTT
>TRBV20-1|.|16|TRBJ2-3|TRBD2
CSAIDETGRAGDTQYF
TGCAGTGCTATTGACGAAACCGGGAGGGCCGGGGATACGCAGTATTTT
>TRBV9|.|13|TRBJ1-2|.
CASTALRGNGYTF
TGTGCCAGCACCGCCTTGAGAGGGAATGGCTACACCTTC
>TRBV7-2|.|14|TRBJ1-2|TRBD1
CASSLFGTGDGYTF
TGTGCCAGCAGCTTATTTGGGACAGGGGATGGCTACACCTTC
>TRBV29-1|.|16|TRBJ1-5|TRBD1
CSVLTQQQGADQPQHF
TGCAGCGTTCTAACCCAGCAACAGGGGGCGGACCAGCCCCAGCATTTT
>TRBV5-4|.|13|TRBJ2-7|.
CASSLAGVGEQYF
TGTGCCAGCAGCTTAGCCGGGGTTGGCGAGCAGTACTTC
>TRBV5-1|few|15|TRBJ2-7|TRBD2
CASSLTSGFSYEQYF
TGCGCCAGCAGCTTGACTAGCGGGTTCTCCTACGAGCAGTACTTC
>TRBV2|.|16|TRBJ1-5|TRBD1
CASTSGQGVSNQPQHF
TGTGCCAGCACCTCCGGACAGGGGGTAAGCAATCAGCCCCAGCATTTT
>TRBV23-1|.|18|TRBJ1-5|TRBD1
CASSQSSPTGGWHQPQHF
TGCGCCAGCAGTCAATCTTCCCCTACAGGGGGATGGCATCAGCCCCAGCATTTT
>TRBV10-3|.|15|TRBJ1-1|.
CAISGGGKVQTEAFF
TGTGCCATCAGTGGGGGAGGCAAAGTTCAGACTGAAGCTTTCTTT
>TRBV14|.|19|TRBJ2-7|TRBD1
CASSGHPGQGISITYEQYF
TGTGCCAGCAGCGGACACCCGGGACAGGGAATATCGATTACCTACGAGCAGTACTTC
>TRBV5-1|.|15|TRBJ2-7|.
CASSTELAGSYEQYF
TGCGCCAGCAGCACGGAGTTGGCGGGGTCCTACGAGCAGTACTTC
>TRBV6-6|.|17|TRBJ2-7|TRBD1
CASSLTLVPGQPYEQYF
TGTGCCAGCAGTCTCACGCTGGTCCCGGGACAGCCCTACGAGCAGTACTTC
>TRBV6-5|few|14|TRBJ1-1|TRBD1
CAQGGQGGNTEAFF
TGTGCCCAAGGGGGGCAGGGGGGAAACACTGAAGCTTTCTTT
>TRBV15|.|13|TRBJ1-1|.
CATSRTGNTEAFF
TGTGCCACCAGCAGAACAGGGAACACTGAAGCTTTCTTT
>TRBV11-2|.|17|TRBJ2-2|.
CASSSSVGATNTGELFF
TGTGCCAGCAGCTCCTCTGTGGGAGCTACGAACACCGGGGAGCTGTTTTTT
>TRBV7-9|.|17|TRBJ1-4|TRBD1
CASSSRDSSATNEKLFF
TGTGCCAGCAGCTCGAGGGACAGCTCTGCAACTAATGAAAAACTGTTTTTT
>TRBV28|.|15|TRBJ2-1|TRBD2
CASSPGSSGSYEQFF
TGTGCCAGCAGTCCCGGGTCTAGCGGGAGTTATGAGCAGTTCTTC
>TRBV7-2|.|12|TRBJ1-3|.
CASSLSRVTIYF
TGTGCCAGCAGCTTGAGTCGGGTCACCATATATTTT
>TRBV18|.|15|TRBJ1-2|.
CASSLNSGTNYGYTF
TGTGCCAGCTCACTTAACAGCGGTACTAACTATGGCTACACCTTC
>TRBV6-5|.|16|TRBJ2-5|TRBD2
CASSYSTQRGYETQYF
TGTGCCAGCAGTTACTCTACCCAGCGGGGTTATGAGACCCAGTACTTC
>TRBV28|.|14|TRBJ1-1|TRBD1
CASSLGGQGMTAFF
TGTGCCAGCAGTTTGGGGGGACAGGGGATGACAGCTTTCTTT
>TRBV24-1|once|16|TRBJ2-5|TRBD1
CATSDLVTGPHETQYF
TGTGCCACCAGTGATTTAGTGACAGGGCCGCATGAGACCCAGTACTTC